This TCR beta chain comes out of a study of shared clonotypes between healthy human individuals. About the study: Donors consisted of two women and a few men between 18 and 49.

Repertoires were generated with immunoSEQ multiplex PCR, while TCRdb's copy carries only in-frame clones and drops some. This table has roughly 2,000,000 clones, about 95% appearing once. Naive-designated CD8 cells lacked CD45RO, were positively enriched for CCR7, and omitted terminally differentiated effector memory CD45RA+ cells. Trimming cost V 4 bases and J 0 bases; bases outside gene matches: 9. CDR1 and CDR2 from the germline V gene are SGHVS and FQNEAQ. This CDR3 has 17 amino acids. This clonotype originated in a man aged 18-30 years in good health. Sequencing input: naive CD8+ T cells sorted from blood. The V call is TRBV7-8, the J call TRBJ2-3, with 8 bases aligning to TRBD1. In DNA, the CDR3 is TGTGCCAGCAGCTCGATACACGGACAGGGCAGCACAGATACGCAGTATTTT. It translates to CASSSIHGQGSTDTQYF.